A selection of T cell receptor beta chains follows, all from one sample in a study of T cell responses to AZD1222 COVID-19 vaccine. The method was immunoSEQ multiplex PCR; TCRdb's version includes in-frame clones alone and lacks a portion of them. The sample lists some 97,000 clones; approximately 89% were seen once. Material: peripheral blood, obtained on day 0 of MenACWY control vaccination. Every receptor here comes from an adult in good health. Each CDR3 is given with its conserved first and last residue. D genes are given only for firm matches. Clone size is stated in some rows and not others, as once, few, many or a class when expanded.

NA | NA | TRBJ1-1 | TRBV2 | CASRLVMDTEAFF | TGTGCCAGCAGACTGGTAATGGACACTGAAGCTTTCTTT
NA | NA | TRBJ2-7 | TRBV2 | CASSEVYSYEQYF | TGTGCCAGCAGTGAAGTCTATTCCTACGAGCAGTACTTC
NA | NA | TRBJ2-3 | TRBV4-2 | CASSPQTGRGRTDTQYF | TGTGCCAGCAGCCCTCAAACAGGGAGGGGGCGCACAGATACGCAGTATTTT
TRBD1 | once | TRBJ1-6 | TRBV10-3 | CAISPDRPGNSPLHF | TGTGCCATCAGTCCGGACAGGCCTGGGAATTCACCCCTCCACTTT
NA | NA | TRBJ1-2 | TRBV28 | CASSYLQGHGYTF | TGTGCCAGCAGTTACCTACAGGGCCATGGCTACACCTTC
TRBD2 | NA | TRBJ2-3 | TRBV2 | CATGLAGADTQYF | TGTGCCACCGGACTAGCGGGGGCAGATACGCAGTATTTT
TRBD2 | NA | TRBJ2-7 | TRBV7-8 | CASSPLTSGKGEQYF | TGTGCCAGCAGCCCCCTGACTAGCGGGAAAGGCGAGCAGTACTTC
NA | NA | TRBJ1-1 | TRBV5-1 | CASSPQGYTEAFF | TGCGCCAGCAGCCCACAGGGTTATACTGAAGCTTTCTTT
TRBD2 | NA | TRBJ2-1 | TRBV3-1/TRBV3-2 | CASSPMGSGKSSYNEQFF | TGTGCCAGCAGCCCCATGGGCAGCGGGAAGAGCTCCTACAATGAGCAGTTCTTC
NA | once | TRBJ2-1 | TRBV24-1 | CATSDFTGIDEQFF | TGTGCCACCAGTGATTTCACAGGGATCGATGAGCAGTTCTTC
NA | NA | TRBJ1-4 | TRBV6-2/TRBV6-3 | CASSRGGLGNEKLFF | TGTGCCAGCAGCAGGGGTGGACTCGGAAATGAAAAACTGTTTTTT
NA | NA | TRBJ1-4 | TRBV3-1/TRBV3-2 | CASSQDRQKKLFF | TGTGCCAGCAGCCAAGATAGGCAGAAAAAACTGTTTTTT
NA | NA | TRBJ1-6 | TRBV6-6 | CASSYSPQDSPLHF | TGTGCCAGCAGTTACTCTCCCCAGGATTCACCCCTCCACTTT
TRBD1 | NA | TRBJ2-2 | TRBV6-6 | CASRLGTGGSGELFF | TGTGCCAGCAGGCTCGGGACAGGGGGGTCCGGGGAGCTGTTTTTT
NA | NA | TRBJ1-5 | TRBV28 | CASSLRRGAINQPQHF | TGTGCCAGCAGTTTAAGACGCGGCGCGATCAATCAGCCCCAGCATTTT
TRBD1 | NA | TRBJ2-5 | TRBV5-1 | CASSLAGQGRETQYF | TGCGCCAGCAGCTTGGCCGGACAGGGGAGGGAGACCCAGTACTTC
NA | NA | TRBJ1-2 | TRBV5-6 | CASSLRQVSYGYTF | TGTGCCAGCAGCTTAAGGCAGGTGTCATATGGCTACACCTTC
NA | NA | TRBJ1-3 | TRBV12-3/TRBV12-4 | CASSFFGNTIYF | TGTGCCAGCAGTTTTTTTGGAAACACCATATATTTT
TRBD1 | NA | TRBJ1-1 | TRBV5-8 | CASSPGQGYTEAFF | TGTGCCAGCAGCCCTGGACAGGGGTACACTGAAGCTTTCTTT
TRBD1 | once | TRBJ1-2 | TRBV2 | CASSEGRGRVYGYTF | TGTGCCAGCAGTGAAGGGAGGGGGCGCGTCTATGGCTACACCTTC
NA | NA | TRBJ1-6 | TRBV2 | CASSDSNNSPLHF | TGTGCCAGCAGTGACAGTAATAATTCACCCCTCCACTTT
NA | NA | TRBJ1-4 | TRBV28 | CASSLLSTNEKLFF | TGTGCCAGCAGCCTTCTCTCAACTAATGAAAAACTGTTTTTT
NA | NA | TRBJ2-6 | TRBV28 | CASSWEVGANVLTF | TGTGCCAGCAGTTGGGAGGTTGGGGCCAACGTCCTGACTTTC
TRBD1 | NA | TRBJ1-5 | TRBV28 | CASSLSAGGNQPQHF | TGTGCCAGCAGTTTATCGGCAGGGGGGAATCAGCCCCAGCATTTT
NA | NA | TRBJ1-2 | TRBV7-9 | CASSPGGQGWYGYTF | TGTGCCAGCAGCCCCGGAGGGCAGGGGTGGTATGGCTACACCTTC
NA | NA | TRBJ1-2 | TRBV10-3 | CAISEVKEGYGYTF | TGTGCCATCAGTGAGGTTAAGGAGGGATATGGCTACACCTTC
TRBD2 | NA | TRBJ2-7 | TRBV7-2 | CASSLRSGGLYEQYF | TGTGCCAGCAGCTTACGGAGCGGGGGACTCTACGAGCAGTACTTC
NA | NA | TRBJ2-2 | TRBV3-1/TRBV3-2 | CASSQLETGELFF | TGTGCCAGCAGTCAACTGGAGACCGGGGAGCTGTTTTTT
NA | NA | TRBJ1-1 | TRBV5-1 | CASSPDSRSEAFF | TGCGCCAGCAGCCCGGACAGCCGATCTGAAGCTTTCTTT
NA | NA | TRBJ1-4 | TRBV15 | CATSRDPGDGEKLFF | TGTGCCACCAGCAGAGATCCGGGGGATGGAGAAAAACTGTTTTTT
NA | NA | TRBJ2-3 | TRBV3-1/TRBV3-2 | CASSREGTDTQYF | TGTGCCAGCAGCAGGGAGGGCACAGATACGCAGTATTTT
NA | NA | TRBJ1-1 | TRBV5-8 | CASSFNADTEAFF | TGTGCCAGCAGCTTTAACGCGGACACTGAAGCTTTCTTT
NA | NA | TRBJ1-5 | TRBV10-3 | CAISESKSNQPQHF | TGTGCCATCAGTGAGTCAAAGAGTAATCAGCCCCAGCATTTT
NA | NA | TRBJ2-1 | TRBV18 | CASSSQGGLGYNEQFF | TGTGCCAGCTCATCCCAGGGGGGCCTGGGCTACAATGAGCAGTTCTTC
NA | once | TRBJ1-3 | TRBV7-2 | CASSLGYSSGNTIYF | TGTGCCAGCAGCTTAGGTTATAGCTCTGGAAACACCATATATTTT
NA | NA | TRBJ2-5 | TRBV18 | CASSPAGQETQYF | TGTGCCAGCTCACCGGCGGGCCAGGAGACCCAGTACTTC
NA | NA | TRBJ1-3 | TRBV13 | CASSGPSWGREGNTIYF | TGTGCCAGCAGCGGACCCTCTTGGGGGAGGGAAGGAAACACCATATATTTT
NA | NA | TRBJ1-1 | TRBV5-6 | CASSLLGWNTEAFF | TGTGCCAGCAGCTTGTTAGGGTGGAACACTGAAGCTTTCTTT
NA | NA | TRBJ2-7 | TRBV28 | CASSSATLYEQYF | TGTGCCAGCAGTTCTGCGACTCTTTACGAGCAGTACTTC
NA | few | TRBJ1-6 | TRBV4-1 | CASSQIEGYSPLHF | TGCGCCAGCAGCCAAATCGAAGGCTATTCACCCCTCCACTTT
TRBD1 | NA | TRBJ2-7 | TRBV18 | CASSPRQGTYEQYF | TGTGCCAGCTCACCCAGACAGGGAACCTACGAGCAGTACTTC